This T cell receptor beta chain appears in the sequencing data of a study of blood T cell repertoires in COVID-19 (dated by TCRdb to about 2020). Concerning the study at large: Collaborator samples came from the United States, Italy and Spain and covered acute and convalescent phases of COVID-19. The prospective study material was composed of cDNA or gDNA derived from T cells, B-cell-depleted T cells, or PBMCs. The dataset comprised deeply sampled blood TCRbeta repertoires from subjects exposed to, actively infected with, or recovered from COVID-19. The repertoires were released in a freely available public database intended as a resource for research on the immune response to SARS-CoV-2. The samples were drawn from two sources: the first 160 participants of the ongoing ImmuneRACE study, and some 1,300 subjects contributed by 6 global collaborators. Sample metadata almost always included a de-identified subject ID, COVID-19 status, age in years and sex. HLA class I and class II types, where available, came from metadata supplied by the sample provider rather than from assay-based typing. General study outcomes and caveats: Clinical and demographic metadata were provided uncurated, with the amount varying by source and participant.

TCRbeta CDR3 regions were amplified from genomic DNA by means of the immunoSEQ Assay, a bias-controlled multiplex PCR. Processing in the source paper ran as follows. Within the assay, amplification of reference gene primers was used to estimate how many nucleated cells each sample contained. Sequence reads were collapsed and filtered to measure the absolute abundance of every unique TCRbeta CDR3 rearrangement. For each sample, productive Simpson clonality was calculated as the square root of Simpson's diversity index over productive rearrangements. TCRdb retrieved this table from immuneACCESS and kept in-frame rearrangements only. Not all clones are present; in checked studies, unresolved V genes account for under half, and no reason is known for the remainder. That table supplies the V and J calls and clone size; D and trimming were determined from the DNA. The sample includes about 180,000 clones, with roughly 84% observed a single time. The top ten clonotypes cover around 6.6% of the sample.

Whole blood was collected in K2EDTA tubes by collaborating institutions according to the institutions' own protocols. For TCRbeta analysis, collaborators shipped samples in one of three forms: frozen whole blood, isolated PBMCs, or DNA extracted from either of those sample types. Remarks on this clone: Its binding antigen is unknown. No base quality values were provided; no much bigger clone lies one nucleotide off.

The sample taken for sequencing was peripheral blood. The TCR was taken from a man aged 50 to 60 with active or convalescent COVID-19.

The sequenced DNA is TGTGCCAGCAGTTTGCCCAGCGGGAGCGGTGGAGATACGCAGTATTTT. This sequence encodes CASSLPSGSGGDTQYF. The chain was built from TRBV28 and TRBJ2-3; 8 bases in the middle match TRBD2. The CDR3 spans 16 residues, from the cysteine through the phenylalanine. Only the CDR3 portion is preserved as DNA: 48 bases, with reading frame beginning at the first base. The germline V gene supplies CDR1 MDHEN and CDR2 SYDVKM. Compared with germline, V lacks 3 bases and J lacks 5 bases; bases without a gene match: 10. The CDR3, completed at both ends by the reference TRBV28 and TRBJ2-3 genes, gives the full variable domain DVKVTQSSRYLVKRTGEKVFLECVQDMDHENMFWYRQDPGLGLRLIYFSYDVKMKEKGDIPEGYSVSREKKERFSLILESASTNQTSMYLCASSLPSGSGGDTQYFGPGTRLTVL.